This T cell receptor (beta chain) appears in the sequencing data of a study of blood T cells in healthy people across ages. The CDR3 is made up of 19 amino acids. After removal of 1 base from V and 1 base from J, the junction contained 18 bases not matched to a gene. Germline assignment: CDR1 DFQATT and CDR2 SNEGSKA (reference sequence). Primers used in a second PCR of roughly 6 to 12 cycles were a sample-barcoded 5' primer and a J-beta primer mix. TCRdb used MiXCR to reprocess the 5' RACE reads, holding one entry per CDR3 protein. In the table there are 800,000 or so distinct CDR3 sequences, 46% of which are singletons.

The source is a man older than 75 in good health. This chain joins TRBV20-1 and TRBJ1-2; 7 positions match TRBD1. The sample taken for sequencing was blood. The CDR3 bases are TGCAGTGCTAGAGGAGGGGGCGGAGGTGGACTTCAAAATAACTATGGCTACACCTTC. This translates into CSARGGGGGGLQNNYGYTF.